The rows below give T cell receptor beta chains drawn from one sample of a study of identical twins. MiXCR was run by TCRdb on the 5' RACE reads, yielding one entry per CDR3 protein. The table lists about 690,000 distinct CDR3 sequences, roughly 6% of them singletons, with roughly 1.8% in the top ten. Source material: naive T cells sorted from blood. Receptor source: a man aged 18-30 years in good health. The CDR3 runs from the conserved cysteine through the conserved F or W. D genes are given only for firm matches. Not all rows give a size; the values are once, few, many and, for expanded clones, a class.

v_call	clone_size	j_call	d_call	cdr3_nt	cdr3_aa
TRBV20-1	many	TRBJ2-2	TRBD2	TGCAGTGCTTCTCGACTAGCGGGAGGGCGAATAACCGGGGAGCTGTTTTTT	CSASRLAGGRITGELFF
TRBV6-6	many	TRBJ2-2	-	TGTGCCAGCAGCCTTCGGTTTACCGGGGAGCTGTTTTTT	CASSLRFTGELFF
TRBV24-1	once	TRBJ1-1	-	TGTGCCACTTCCATCAACGGGAGACGAGCTTTCTTT	CATSINGRRAFF
TRBV12-3/TRBV12-4	-	TRBJ2-7	-	TGTGCCAGCAGTGCGGACATTTCGTCCTACGAGCAGTACTTC	CASSADISSYEQYF
TRBV10-1	few	TRBJ2-5	-	TGCGCCAGCAGTGGAGGACAGCCAATACTGGAGACCCAGTACTTC	CASSGGQPILETQYF
TRBV6-1	few	TRBJ1-1	-	TGTGCCAGCAGTGCCACCCTGGGGACTGAAGCTTTCTTT	CASSATLGTEAFF
TRBV12-3/TRBV12-4	many	TRBJ2-4	-	TGTGCCAGCAGTTTGGCGGAAGCCAAAAACATTCAGTACTTC	CASSLAEAKNIQYF
TRBV7-9	few	TRBJ1-3	-	TGTGCCAGCAGCCGGGCGTCTGGGTCACAAAACACCATATATTTT	CASSRASGSQNTIYF
TRBV20-1	few	TRBJ1-1	-	TGCAGTGCGGGAAGGGCCATTGCCACTGAAGCTTTCTTT	CSAGRAIATEAFF
TRBV5-1	many	TRBJ2-3	TRBD2	TGCGCCAGCAGCGGACTGGGACTAGCGGGAAGCGTCGGCACAGATACGCAGTATTTT	CASSGLGLAGSVGTDTQYF
TRBV6-5	few	TRBJ2-1	-	TGTGCCAGCAGTTACTCCCTAGCTATCCGGGAAGAAGACAATGAGCAGTTCTTC	CASSYSLAIREEDNEQFF
TRBV29-1	-	TRBJ2-7	-	TGCAGCGCGGGAAGGGGTCGATACGAGCAGTACTTC	CSAGRGRYEQYF
TRBV5-1	-	TRBJ2-1	TRBD1	TGCGCCAGCAGCTTAAACACGATACCGGGACAGGGGTTCAATGAGCAGTTCTTC	CASSLNTIPGQGFNEQFF
TRBV19	-	TRBJ2-1	-	TGTGCCAGTAGTATAGAATCGGGGGCCAATGAGCAGTTCTTC	CASSIESGANEQFF
TRBV4-3	many	TRBJ2-1	TRBD2	TGCGCCAGCAGCCAAGAGGGACTAGCGGGAGGGTCGCAGTTCTTC	CASSQEGLAGGSQFF
TRBV29-1	many	TRBJ1-4	-	TGCAGCGTTGAACGGTGGGGGAATGAAAAACTGTTTTTT	CSVERWGNEKLFF
TRBV20-1	many	TRBJ2-7	TRBD1	TGCAGTGCTAGAGACGTGACAGGGGGCTACGAGCAGTACTTC	CSARDVTGGYEQYF
TRBV19	few	TRBJ1-2	-	TGTGCCAGTAGTATCCTCCGACAAGACTATGGCTACACCTTC	CASSILRQDYGYTF
TRBV6-2/TRBV6-3	-	TRBJ1-2	-	TGTGCCAGCAGTTACTCGACAGTTTTTAACTATGGCTACACCTTC	CASSYSTVFNYGYTF
TRBV7-2	many	TRBJ2-3	-	TGTGCCAGCAGTTCGGCAGATACGCAGTATTTT	CASSSADTQYF
TRBV5-1	few	TRBJ2-7	-	TGCGCCAGCAGCCACTTTAGCAGGGAAAACTACGAGCAGTACTTC	CASSHFSRENYEQYF
TRBV5-1	-	TRBJ1-1	-	TGCGCCAGCAGCTTGGACACAGCGATTAACACTGAAGCTTTCTTT	CASSLDTAINTEAFF
TRBV6-5	many	TRBJ2-3	-	TGTGCCAGCAGTTACTCGTTCGCAGATACGCAGTATTTT	CASSYSFADTQYF
TRBV19	few	TRBJ1-5	TRBD1	TGTGCCAGTAGTAAGGGGACAGGCGGCAATCAGCCCCAGCATTTT	CASSKGTGGNQPQHF
TRBV20-1	many	TRBJ2-3	-	TGCAGTGCTATAGGGACGAGCACAGATACGCAGTATTTT	CSAIGTSTDTQYF
TRBV18	few	TRBJ1-5	TRBD1	TGTGCCAGCTCACCATCCGGGACAGGGATTTACCAGCCCCAGCATTTT	CASSPSGTGIYQPQHF
TRBV27	-	TRBJ2-6	-	TGTGCCAGCACCTGGACAGCCGGCTCTGGGGCCAACGTCCTGACTTTC	CASTWTAGSGANVLTF
TRBV10-3	-	TRBJ2-3	TRBD2	TGTGCCATCAGTGAGGTTAAAGGACGGACTAGCGGGAGGGCCATAGATACGCAGTGTTTT	CAISEVKGRTSGRAIDTQCF
TRBV6-2/TRBV6-3	many	TRBJ2-5	TRBD2	TGTGCCAGCAGTTACTCGAGGACTAGCGGGCAGGGGACCCAGTACTTC	CASSYSRTSGQGTQYF
TRBV9	few	TRBJ2-2	TRBD2	TGTGCCAGCAGCGTAGTCTCCGGGAGGTTGAACGGGGAGCTGTTTTTT	CASSVVSGRLNGELFF
TRBV6-5	many	TRBJ2-3	-	TGTGCCAGCATGCTTACCCCCCCCTGGACAGATACGCAGTATTTT	CASMLTPPWTDTQYF